Each of the 27 T cell receptor beta chains below was sequenced from the same sample in a study of blood T cell repertoires in COVID-19. The repertoire was sequenced with immunoSEQ multiplex PCR; TCRdb's copy has only in-frame clones and lacks some. Of around 230,000 clones in the sample, around four fifths are singletons; the top ten hold around an eighth. Sequenced: peripheral blood. Receptors originate from a woman aged 55-70 years with active or convalescent COVID-19.

About this clone: Sequence at one end of the junction differs from germline and may be a read error. This chain uses TRBV11-2 with TRBJ1-1; no clear D. The CDR3 extends over 13 amino acids. Germline CDR1 reads SGHAT; CDR2 reads FQNNGV. The DNA of the CDR3 is TGTGCCAGCAGCCTAGACATACGGACTGAAGCTTTCTTT. Protein sequence: CASSLDIRTEAFF.

The V gene is TRBV5-1, the J gene TRBJ2-7; 7 nucleotides align to TRBD1. V lost 4 bases, J lost 5 bases, and 3 bases stayed unmatched. The CDR3 loop spans 12 amino acids. CDR1 is SGHRS, CDR2 YFSETQ, per germline. In nucleotides, the CDR3 is TGCGCCAGCAGCATACAGGGGAACGAGCAGTACTTC. Protein sequence: CASSIQGNEQYF.

This clone was seen a few times. The chain has TRBV15 and TRBJ1-4, with TRBD1 identical over 8 bases. V dropped 8 bases and J dropped 6; count of bases not matched to a gene: 11. The germline gives CDR1 LNHNV, CDR2 YYDKDF (reference sequence). The CDR3 runs 15 residues. CDR3 coding DNA: TGTGCCACCGCAACAGGGGGTAATTGGGATGAAAAACTGTTTTTT. It is translated as CATATGGNWDEKLFF.

This sequence joins TRBV6-2 or TRBV6-3 and TRBJ1-5; maybe TRBD1 (5 bases). Trimming shortened V by 5 bases and J by 2 bases, and 10 bases separated the two germline ends. CDR3 length equals 14 residues. In germline, CDR1 is MNHEY, CDR2 SVGEGT. This CDR3 reads CASSHGGGNQPQHF. CDR3 DNA sequence: TGTGCCAGCAGTCACGGAGGGGGCAATCAGCCCCAGCATTTT.

This chain links TRBV5-1 with TRBJ2-3, with 9 nucleotides matching TRBD1. V dropped 4 bases and J dropped 2; count of bases not matched to a gene: 5. CDR3 length: 15 amino acids. CDR1 is SGHRS, CDR2 YFSETQ, per germline. CDR3 region: CASSRGQGSTDTQYF. DNA for the CDR3: TGCGCCAGCAGCCGGGGACAGGGATCCACAGATACGCAGTATTTT.

J is TRBJ2-7 and V is TRBV5-1; the D gene is possibly TRBD2 (6 bases). V dropped 0 bases and J dropped 7 bases, with 14 bases sitting between them. From germline, CDR1 is SGHRS and CDR2 YFSETQ. The CDR3 extends over 14 amino acids. Written as DNA, the CDR3 is TGCGCCAGCAGCTTGGTGGCGGGACCCCTGGAGCAGTACTTC. This translates into CASSLVAGPLEQYF. The entire variable domain, with the rest obtained from reference TRBV5-1 and TRBJ2-7, is as follows: KAGVTQTPRYLIKTRGQQVTLSCSPISGHRSVSWYQQTPGQGLQFLFEYFSETQRNKGNFPGRFSGRQFSNSRSEMNVSTLELGDSALYLCASSLVAGPLEQYFGPGTRLTVT.

The chain carries TRBV18 and TRBJ1-4, with D unclear. V lost 6 bases to trimming and J lost 0 bases, with 14 bases between them. This CDR3 has 16 amino acids. The germline CDR1 and CDR2 sequences are KGHSH and LQKENI. The CDR3 DNA sequence: TGTGCCAGCTCCGAGATGGAGGTTGCAACTAATGAAAAACTGTTTTTT. Translating gives CASSEMEVATNEKLFF.

This clone occurred a few times. The rearrangement links TRBV6-5 to TRBJ1-2; D is perhaps TRBD1 (5 bases). The CDR3 is 13 residues long. The V end lost 5 bases, the J end lost 0 bases, and 7 bases lay between the germline ends. In germline, CDR1 is MNHEY, CDR2 SVGAGI. The CDR3 is CASSPTANYGYTF. The DNA of the CDR3 is TGTGCCAGCAGTCCGACAGCTAACTATGGCTACACCTTC.

A remark on this clone: An end of the junction differs from the germline gene, which may be a read error. Additional DNA sequences in this sample encode the identical CDR3. This chain uses TRBV6-2 or TRBV6-3 with TRBJ1-1, with D uncertain. The CDR3 loop spans 15 amino acids. Per germline, CDR1 MNHEY and CDR2 SVGEGT. Here the CDR3 DNA reads TGTGCCAGCAGTTACTCGGTTCCGTCAGGCACTGAGGCTTTCTTT. Translation: CASSYSVPSGTEAFF.

The CDR3 reads CASSSPRTYEQYF. The CDR3, as DNA: TGTGCCAGCAGTTCCCCTAGAACCTACGAGCAGTACTTC. The rearrangement joins TRBV6-5 to TRBJ2-7; no clear D gene. The CDR3 spans 13 residues. Germline V gene sequence: CDR1 MNHEY, CDR2 SVGAGI. Trimming removed 4 bases at V and 2 bases at J, with 9 bases between.

The rearrangement links TRBV3-1 (or the pseudogene TRBV3-2) to TRBJ1-2, with 7 bases fitting TRBD1. J lost 6 bases, V lost 5 bases, and 6 bases had no gene match. The CDR3 is 13 residues long. Germline values: CDR1 LGHDT, CDR2 YNNKEL (reference sequence). This CDR3 is CASSFGRGNGYTF. CDR3 sequence (DNA): TGTGCCAGCAGCTTTGGCAGGGGGAATGGCTACACCTTC.

V usage is TRBV7-2 and J usage is TRBJ2-3; D is undetermined. CDR1 SGHTA and CDR2 FQGNSA come from the germline V gene. Deletions cut 1 base from V and 4 bases from J, with 9 bases between. The length of the CDR3 is 14 residues. The CDR3 spells CASSLEVVADTQYF. CDR3 sequence (DNA): TGTGCCAGCAGCTTAGAAGTAGTGGCAGATACGCAGTATTTT.

The chain combines TRBV18 with TRBJ1-1; D is undetermined. CDR3 length: 16 residues. Deletions cut 6 bases from V and 2 bases from J, with 19 bases between. The V gene's germline CDR1 is KGHSH and CDR2 LQKENI. The DNA of the CDR3 is TGTGCCAGCTCTCCTCAGATGCCCGGGAGAAACACTGAAGCTTTCTTT. Residues: CASSPQMPGRNTEAFF. The whole variable domain, filled in from reference TRBV18 and TRBJ1-1, reads NAGVMQNPRHLVRRRGQEARLRCSPMKGHSHVYWYRQLPEEGLKFMVYLQKENIIDESGMPKERFSAEFPKEGPSILRIQQVVRGDSAAYFCASSPQMPGRNTEAFFGQGTRLTVV.

This chain links TRBV4-3 with TRBJ1-1; D is possibly TRBD1 (6 bases). The CDR3 has 17 amino acids. Germline V lookup: CDR1 LGHNA, CDR2 YSLEER. V was shortened by 0 bases and J by 4 bases, with 18 bases between the two germline ends. As DNA, the CDR3 is TGCGCCAGCAGCCAAGATAGAGTGGGCAGGGGTTCCACTGAAGCTTTCTTT. It translates to CASSQDRVGRGSTEAFF.

The chain links TRBV4-1 to TRBJ1-1, with TRBD1 as a possible D gene (5 bases). Germline V gives CDR1 MGHRA, CDR2 YSYEKL. There are 12 residues in the CDR3. Trimming shortened V by 1 base and J by 10 bases, and 10 bases separated the two germline ends. As DNA, the CDR3 is TGCGCCAGCAGCCAAGGGGGCTTGGTAGCTTTCTTT. It translates to CASSQGGLVAFF.

Regarding this clone: Distinct nucleotide sequences in the sample also encode this CDR3. The CDR3 here is CASSPTGDYGYTF. DNA of the CDR3: TGTGCCAGCAGTCCGACAGGTGACTATGGCTACACCTTC. The V gene is TRBV6-5, the J gene TRBJ1-2; tentatively, D is TRBD1 (6 bases). Trimming shortened V by 5 bases and J by 3 bases, and 10 bases separated the two germline ends. CDR1 and CDR2 (germline): MNHEY, SVGAGI. The CDR3 runs 13 residues.

The genes are TRBV28 and TRBJ1-1; 7 nucleotides line up with TRBD1. The CDR3 contains 14 residues. The V segment lost 7 bases and the J segment 5 bases; nucleotides outside the gene matches: 10. CDR1 is MDHEN, CDR2 SYDVKM, per germline. The CDR3 region has the DNA TGTGCCAGCATCCCGGGACAGTGGAATACTGAAGCTTTCTTT. Encoded protein: CASIPGQWNTEAFF.

The rearrangement uses TRBV6-1 and TRBJ1-1, with D unclear. The germline gives CDR1 MNHNS, CDR2 SASEGT. This CDR3 has 16 residues. Trimming took off 2 bases at V and 5 bases at J, with 18 bases between the two ends. The CDR3 DNA sequence: TGTGCCAGCAGTGAACCCGGGAGGGCAGGTCGGACTGAAGCTTTCTTT. Translation gives CASSEPGRAGRTEAFF.

The rearrangement uses TRBV5-1 and TRBJ2-7; 8 nucleotides line up with TRBD1. The germline CDR1 and CDR2 sequences are SGHRS and YFSETQ. The CDR3 covers 16 residues. After removal of 1 base from V and 5 bases from J, the junction contained 11 bases not matched to a gene. DNA for the CDR3: TGCGCCAGCAGCTTGTGGAACGGACAGGGAAACCACGAGCAGTACTTC. Translating gives CASSLWNGQGNHEQYF.

The gene calls are TRBV19 and TRBJ1-6; TRBD1 might be the D (5 bases). The CDR3 length is 14 residues. Trimming took off 8 bases at V and 6 bases at J, with 14 bases between the two ends. Germline lookup yields CDR1 LNHDA and CDR2 SQIVND (reference sequence). The CDR3 region is CASLEGPPNSPLHF. The CDR3 DNA reads as TGTGCCAGTTTGGAGGGGCCGCCTAATTCACCCCTCCACTTT.

This chain uses TRBV6-2 or TRBV6-3 with TRBJ2-5; 10 bases map to TRBD1. The CDR3 runs 15 residues. With 6 bases clipped from V and 5 bases from J, the junction kept 9 bases outside the gene matches. The germline V gene has CDR1 MNHEY and CDR2 SVGEGT. CDR3 residues: CASSGTGVGAETQYF. CDR3 sequence (DNA): TGTGCCAGCAGCGGGACAGGGGTAGGGGCGGAGACCCAGTACTTC.

V and J are TRBV5-1 and TRBJ2-1, with TRBD2 matching 9 bases. The CDR3 runs to 15 residues. Germline V gene data show CDR1 as SGHRS and CDR2 as YFSETQ. The V and J ends lost 0 bases and 8 bases, in that order; junction bases with no gene match: 6. CDR3 amino acids: CASSLVSGGRDEQFF. The CDR3 bases are TGCGCCAGCAGCTTGGTTAGCGGGGGACGGGATGAGCAGTTCTTC.

The chain employs TRBV18 and TRBJ1-5, with 9 bases fitting TRBD1. Germline trimming cut 5 bases from V and 5 bases from J; bases unmatched to any gene: 7. Germline V lookup: CDR1 KGHSH, CDR2 LQKENI. The CDR3 covers 15 residues. The CDR3 region is CASSSTGTGYQPQHF. The CDR3 DNA reads TGTGCCAGCTCATCAACTGGGACAGGGTATCAGCCCCAGCATTTT.

The V gene is TRBV9, the J gene TRBJ2-1; 7 bases match TRBD1. J lost 6 bases, V lost 3 bases, and 9 bases had no gene match. The CDR3 runs to 15 residues. Germline CDR1 SGDLS, CDR2 YYNGEE. The DNA of the CDR3 is TGTGCCAGCAGCGCGGACAGGTATGTCGTCAATGAGCAGTTCTTC. Translated: CASSADRYVVNEQFF.

This chain uses TRBV6-5 with TRBJ1-6; D perhaps matches TRBD1 (5 bases). This CDR3 is 15 amino acids long. From germline, CDR1 is MNHEY and CDR2 SVGAGI. Trimming took 2 bases from V and 6 from J, leaving 11 bases between them. CDR3 bases: TGTGCCAGCAGTTACCGACAGATTTTTAATTCACCCCTCCACTTT. It encodes CASSYRQIFNSPLHF.

V and J are TRBV27 and TRBJ2-5; 10 bases are shared with TRBD1. Germline V gene sequence: CDR1 MNHEY, CDR2 SMNVEV (reference sequence). After removal of 4 bases from V and 2 bases from J, the junction contained 4 bases not matched to a gene. The CDR3 length is 15 residues. The CDR3 nucleotides are TGTGCCAGCAGTTGGCGGACAGGGGGTCAAGAGACCCAGTACTTC. Residues: CASSWRTGGQETQYF.

The chain couples TRBV6-4 to TRBJ2-1; 8 positions match TRBD1. V was clipped by 6 bases and J by 6 bases; unmatched bases: 7. In germline, CDR1 is MRHNA, CDR2 SNTAGT. There are 14 residues in the CDR3. CDR3 loop: CASSGQGPSNEQFF. In DNA form, the CDR3 reads TGTGCCAGCAGCGGACAGGGACCCTCCAATGAGCAGTTCTTC.